This is a list of T cell receptor beta chains from one sample in a study of T cells in Graves' hyperthyroidism and ophthalmopathy. TCRdb independently ran MiXCR on the multiplex PCR reads; one entry per CDR3 protein. The sample has hundreds of thousands of distinct CDR3 sequences, around a sixth seen once; the top ten hold about a sixth. The sample was blood. All receptors come from a woman aged 45 to 65 with Graves' hyperthyroidism that later progressed to Graves' ophthalmopathy. Both conserved end residues are part of each CDR3. Each record gives: V gene, J gene, CDR3 length, CDR3 protein.

TRBV6-5	TRBJ1-2	19	CASSYGGGRLRTPDYGYTF
TRBV27	TRBJ1-1	13	CASSLAGTGVAFF
TRBV5-5	TRBJ2-1	16	CASSLPLAGVGNEQFF
TRBV11-2	TRBJ1-4	12	CASSSGGVSLFF
TRBV7-9	TRBJ2-3	18	CASSLWRGQGRVRDTQYF
TRBV6-4	TRBJ1-1	16	CASSDRCPAGGTEAFF
TRBV6-5	TRBJ2-7	14	CASSYNRDRTEQYF
TRBV11-2	TRBJ1-1	13	CASSSTGGLEAFF
TRBV3-1	TRBJ2-3	15	CASSQTRGGPDTQYF
TRBV29-1	TRBJ2-7	16	CSVIGLAGGSSYEQYF
TRBV28	TRBJ2-5	16	CASSRPTYLGRETQYF
TRBV7-9	TRBJ2-7	15	CASSPRLVGIYEQYF
TRBV5-1	TRBJ1-1	15	CASSLGTEQNTEAFF
TRBV11-2	TRBJ2-2	17	CASSQEGLVRTTGELFF
TRBV20-1	TRBJ1-1	12	CSASPVRTEAFF
TRBV12-3/TRBV12-4	TRBJ1-5	14	CASSSGYGNQPQHF
TRBV5-6	TRBJ1-2	16	CASSVPIPGGGYGYTF
TRBV12-5	TRBJ2-7	14	CASGLGHRGGEQYF
TRBV6-2/TRBV6-3	TRBJ2-5	15	CASSYWGPFQETQYF
TRBV2	TRBJ2-1	14	CASRWQGNYNEQFF
TRBV7-9	TRBJ1-1	14	CASIRSGANTEAFF
TRBV12-3/TRBV12-4	TRBJ2-3	13	CAVGDRDTDTQYF
TRBV20-1	TRBJ2-7	14	CSARPGQGSYEQYF
TRBV11-2	TRBJ1-3	11	CASSLENTIYF